The clone carrying this TCR beta chain appeared a few times. Its antigen is unidentified. This sample was included in a study of breast tumors, draining lymph nodes, adjacent tissues. Study observations and caveats: The data were judged consistent with most tumor T cells coming from lymph node and expanding in tumor. Tumors had less TCR diversity than lymph nodes, more than nontumor tissue. Compared with basal-like, luminal-like tumors shared significantly more repertoire with nontumor tissue. That most tumor T cells come from lymph nodes remained unproven.

Breast cancer patients provided tissue from their axillary draining lymph nodes. One entry per CDR3 protein, called by TCRdb with MiXCR from the multiplex PCR reads. The sample lists over 150,000 distinct CDR3 sequences; 25% to 40% were seen once. The CDR3 spans 15 residues. The V segment lost 0 bases and the J segment 8 bases; nucleotides outside the gene matches: 7. CDR1 is SGDLS, CDR2 YYNGEE, per germline. This TCR came from a female donor with breast cancer. Some clones in this sample may be carry-over from other donors' samples. V gene TRBV9 combines with J gene TRBJ1-1; 10 nucleotides agree with TRBD1. Sequencing input: axillary lymph node tissue. CDR3: CASSVVGTGDGEAFF. The CDR3 DNA is TGTGCCAGCAGCGTAGTAGGGACAGGGGATGGCGAAGCTTTCTTT.